Listed here is a single T cell receptor (beta chain). No antigen is known for it. This record belongs to a study of beta chain features in type 1 diabetes. Study-level information: Across all samples, 100 million to 130 million sorted cells were examined. General study findings and limits: All four CD4+ subsets of Type 1 diabetes patients contained TCRB CDR3s that were moderately but significantly shorter.

Investigators reverse transcribed all isolated RNA, so they sequenced expressed TCRB transcripts. Assay: immunoSEQ multiplex PCR; the TCRdb copy retains only in-frame clones and omits some. The sample consists of about 640,000 clones, around 12% of them appearing once. V shed 3 bases, J shed 8 bases, and the junction held 10 bases outside the gene matches. There are 15 residues in the CDR3. Germline CDR1 and CDR2: SGHRS and YFSETQ. The sequencing sample was made of naive CD4+ T cells from blood. The J gene is TRBJ1-4, the V gene TRBV5-1, with 7 nucleotides matching TRBD1. The source is a young man with type 1 diabetes. For the CDR3, the DNA is TGCGCCAGCAGCTCCACAGGGGCTCCTGGAGAAAAACTGTTTTTT. This codes for CASSSTGAPGEKLFF.